These 25 T cell receptor beta chains were sequenced from one sample in a study of lymphopenia after photon versus proton radiotherapy. Assay used: immunoSEQ multiplex PCR; TCRdb lists only in-frame clones, some missing. The data contain tens of thousands of clones, about 89% of them singletons. The sequencing used peripheral blood, collected from a patient treated with proton-based radiotherapy. The receptors originated from a man aged 80 or over with esophageal cancer.

The J gene is TRBJ1-2, the V gene TRBV30; D is ambiguous. In germline, CDR1 is GTSNPN, CDR2 SVGIG (reference sequence). V shed 8 bases and J shed 2 bases, with 15 bases lying between them. There are 13 residues in the CDR3. The CDR3 loop is CAQTPSGNYGYTF. For the CDR3, the DNA is TGTGCCCAAACCCCATCGGGGAACTATGGCTACACCTTC.

This rearrangement joins TRBV6-5 to TRBJ2-1; the D gene is possibly TRBD1 (6 bases). The length of the CDR3 is 13 residues. Germline CDR1 is MNHEY and CDR2 is SVGAGI. Trimming removed 3 bases at V and 12 bases at J, with 15 bases between. In DNA, the CDR3 is TGTGCCAGCAGTTATGCAGGGGATATAGGGCAGTTCTTC. Translation gives CASSYAGDIGQFF.

The rearrangement links TRBV18 to TRBJ2-2; 7 nucleotides line up with TRBD1. CDR3 length: 15 amino acids. The germline V gene encodes CDR1 KGHSH and CDR2 LQKENI. Trimming cost V 1 base and J 7 bases; bases outside gene matches: 6. Written as DNA, the CDR3 is TGTGCCAGCTCACCACAACAGGGGCTAAGCGGGGAGCTGTTTTTT. Translation: CASSPQQGLSGELFF.

The chain has TRBV18 and TRBJ2-2; 7 bases match TRBD1. This CDR3 contains 17 residues. The germline gives CDR1 KGHSH, CDR2 LQKENI. V lost 2 bases to trimming and J lost 0 bases; unmatched junction nucleotides: 6. The CDR3 loop reads CASSPSGTASNTGELFF. The CDR3 region has the DNA TGTGCCAGCTCACCATCCGGGACAGCCTCGAACACCGGGGAGCTGTTTTTT.

The genes are TRBV10-3 and TRBJ2-7, with D possibly being TRBD2 (5 bases). Germline CDR1 reads ENHRY; CDR2 reads SYGVKD. This CDR3 has 14 residues. The V end lost 5 bases, the J end lost 6 bases, and 17 bases lay between the germline ends. CDR3 coding DNA: TGTGCCATCAGTCACGACTATGCCGGTGGCGAGCAGTACTTC. As protein: CAISHDYAGGEQYF.

The chain carries TRBV7-2 and TRBJ2-1; D is unclear. CDR1 is SGHTA and CDR2 is FQGNSA in the germline V gene. The CDR3 has 13 residues. Deletions cut 2 bases from V and 6 bases from J, with 8 bases between. CDR3 DNA sequence: TGTGCCAGCAGCTTACTCCAAGTCAATGAGCAGTTCTTC. Translated: CASSLLQVNEQFF.

The rearrangement joins TRBV9 to TRBJ2-7; D might be TRBD1 or TRBD2, each matching 6 bases. The CDR3 runs to 12 residues. Trimming took off 7 bases at V and 6 bases at J, with 14 bases between the two ends. Germline V gene lookup returns CDR1 SGDLS and CDR2 YYNGEE. In DNA, the CDR3 is TGTGCCAGCGGGGGGCAGCTTGGCGAGCAGTACTTC. It is translated as CASGGQLGEQYF.

The chain employs TRBV12-5 and TRBJ2-5; TRBD1 might be the D (5 bases). CDR1 LGHNT and CDR2 FRNRAP come from the germline V gene. The V gene lost 3 bases and the J gene lost 4 bases, with 9 bases spanning the gap. The CDR3 sequence is 13 residues long. The CDR3 nucleotides read TGTGCTAGTGGTTTCAGGGATGGAGAGACCCAGTACTTC. Translated, it gives CASGFRDGETQYF.

The genes are TRBV4-3 and TRBJ2-1, with TRBD2 as a possible D gene (5 bases). The CDR3 has 15 amino acids. V was cut by 4 bases and J by 8 bases, with 18 bases left in between. Germline V gene data show CDR1 as LGHNA and CDR2 as YSLEER. This chain's CDR3 is CASSPPGNGKYEQFF. The CDR3 region has the DNA TGCGCCAGCAGCCCCCCGGGAAACGGGAAATATGAGCAGTTCTTC.

The chain has TRBV5-4 and TRBJ1-2, with D perhaps TRBD1 (6 bases). CDR3 length equals 15 residues. Per the germline V gene, CDR1 is SGHNT and CDR2 is YYREEE (reference sequence). Trimming took off 4 bases at V and 3 bases at J, with 16 bases between the two ends. The CDR3 reads CASSVTQGRDYGYTF. The CDR3 DNA sequence: TGTGCCAGCAGCGTGACACAGGGCCGAGACTATGGCTACACCTTC.

This chain joins TRBV19 and TRBJ1-2; a possible D gene is TRBD1 (5 bases). V lost 4 bases to trimming and J lost 7 bases, with 19 bases between them. The CDR3 extends over 15 amino acids. Germline loops: CDR1 LNHDA, CDR2 SQIVND (reference sequence). CDR3 sequence (DNA): TGTGCCAGTAGTAATGTCATAAGGGGTTCGCGTGGCTACACCTTC. Translated, it gives CASSNVIRGSRGYTF.

This clone was picked up a small number of times. This sequence joins TRBV5-1 and TRBJ2-5, with D perhaps being TRBD1 or TRBD2 (5 bases each). CDR3 size: 16 residues. Trimming removed 2 bases from V and 4 bases from J, with 18 bases in between. Germline V CDR1 and CDR2: SGHRS, YFSETQ. The CDR3 DNA reads as TGCGCCAGCAGCTTTTCCGGGCCGGGACGAGCAGAGACCCAGTACTTC. Encoded protein: CASSFSGPGRAETQYF. The complete variable domain, with remaining parts taken from reference TRBV5-1 and TRBJ2-5, reads KAGVTQTPRYLIKTRGQQVTLSCSPISGHRSVSWYQQTPGQGLQFLFEYFSETQRNKGNFPGRFSGRQFSNSRSEMNVSTLELGDSALYLCASSFSGPGRAETQYFGPGTRLLVL.

The CDR3, as DNA: TGTGCTAGTGGTTTGTGGCATTCCTACGAGCAGTACTTC. Amino acid sequence: CASGLWHSYEQYF. The chain joins TRBV12-5 to TRBJ2-7, with D unresolved. Per the germline V gene, CDR1 is LGHNT and CDR2 is FRNRAP. The V end was cut by 2 bases, the J end by 1 base, with 6 bases between. This CDR3 has 13 amino acids.

In this sample, this clone turned up a few times. The chain combines TRBV5-4 with TRBJ2-7; maybe TRBD2 (6 bases). CDR3 size: 13 residues. Trimming left V 5 bases short and J 5 bases short, with 14 bases between. The germline V gene encodes CDR1 SGHNT and CDR2 YYREEE (reference sequence). The CDR3 sequence: CASSFNRLDEQYF. CDR3 DNA sequence: TGTGCCAGCAGTTTTAACCGACTAGACGAGCAGTACTTC.

The rearrangement uses TRBV5-1 and TRBJ2-5; no clear D gene. This CDR3 has 15 residues. V gave up 0 bases and J gave up 3 bases, with 12 bases separating them. Germline loops: CDR1 SGHRS, CDR2 YFSETQ. The CDR3 is CASSLDAGLEETQYF. The CDR3 region has the DNA TGCGCCAGCAGCTTGGACGCAGGCCTCGAAGAGACCCAGTACTTC. Filled out from reference TRBV5-1 and TRBJ2-5, the complete variable domain reads KAGVTQTPRYLIKTRGQQVTLSCSPISGHRSVSWYQQTPGQGLQFLFEYFSETQRNKGNFPGRFSGRQFSNSRSEMNVSTLELGDSALYLCASSLDAGLEETQYFGPGTRLLVL.

In regard to this clone: A read error may account for a junction end that differs from germline. The same CDR3 arises from other DNA sequences in this sample as well. This sequence joins TRBV30 and TRBJ1-4, with 8 bases fitting TRBD1. The CDR3 extends over 14 amino acids. Germline assignment: CDR1 GTSNPN and CDR2 SVGIG (reference sequence). CDR3 DNA: TGCGCCTGGAGTTACAGGGGGGAGAGAGAAAAACTGTTTTTT. Amino acid sequence: CAWSYRGEREKLFF.

V gene TRBV5-4 combines with J gene TRBJ2-7, with a weak D call TRBD2 (6 bases). The CDR3 is made up of 15 amino acids. Germline V gene sequence: CDR1 SGHNT, CDR2 YYREEE (reference sequence). V lost 3 bases and J lost 0, with 13 bases in between. The CDR3 is CASSSSGGNSYEQYF. CDR3 sequence (DNA): TGTGCCAGCAGCTCCTCCGGCGGGAACTCCTACGAGCAGTACTTC.

This chain joins TRBV7-9 and TRBJ2-7, with D tentatively TRBD1 (6 bases). This CDR3 contains 15 residues. CDR1 and CDR2 from the germline V gene are SEHNR and FQNEAQ (reference sequence). With 5 bases removed from V and 1 base from J, the gap between germline ends came to 15 bases. In DNA form, the CDR3 reads TGTGCCAGCAGCCTTCAGGGGACCAGTTCCTACGAGCAGTACTTC. Its protein product is CASSLQGTSSYEQYF. The variable domain in full, completed from reference TRBV7-9 and TRBJ2-7, reads DTGVSQNPRHKITKRGQNVTFRCDPISEHNRLYWYRQTLGQGPEFLTYFQNEAQLEKSRLLSDRFSAERPKGSFSTLEIQRTEQGDSAMYLCASSLQGTSSYEQYFGPGTRLTVT.

This chain links TRBV12-5 with TRBJ1-2; D not certain. V lost 0 bases and J 4 bases, leaving 6 bases between the germline ends. This CDR3 is built from 13 residues. Germline CDR1 is LGHNT and CDR2 is FRNRAP. The CDR3 nucleotides are TGTGCTAGTGGTTTGGTGCGTTCCTATGGCTACACCTTC. Protein product: CASGLVRSYGYTF.

The rearrangement links TRBV2 to TRBJ1-1; D unclear. The CDR3 runs 12 residues. Germline values: CDR1 SNHLY, CDR2 FYNNEI. V was cut by 10 bases and J by 7 bases, with 16 bases left in between. CDR3 region: CAKTTLNGEAFF. CDR3 DNA: TGTGCCAAGACAACCCTTAATGGTGAAGCTTTCTTT.

This clone is a singleton in its sample. The chain is built from TRBV11-2 and TRBJ2-1; 8 bases align to TRBD2. CDR1 is SGHAT, CDR2 FQNNGV, per germline. The J segment lost 8 bases and the V segment lost 3 bases, leaving 9 bases of the junction unmatched. The CDR3 covers 15 residues. Here the CDR3 reads CASSLGGGIFYEQFF. As DNA, the CDR3 is TGTGCCAGCAGCTTGGGCGGGGGGATCTTCTATGAGCAGTTCTTC.

The chain links TRBV7-7 to TRBJ2-1; 10 bases map to TRBD2. V lost 1 base and J lost 8; bases outside the gene matches: 11. This CDR3 has 17 amino acids. In germline, CDR1 is SSHAT, CDR2 FNYEAQ (reference sequence). In nucleotides, the CDR3 is TGTGCCAGCAGCTTAGGGGTGTCAGCGGGAGGGCGGTATGAGCAGTTCTTC. Its protein is CASSLGVSAGGRYEQFF.

The chain carries TRBV6-6 and TRBJ2-7, with 9 positions matching TRBD2. This CDR3 comprises 15 residues. Losses at the gene ends were 6 bases for V and 6 bases for J; bases not matched to a gene: 12. From germline, CDR1 is MNHNY and CDR2 SVGAGI (reference sequence). DNA for the CDR3: TGTGCCAGCAGCATGGGGAGCGGGAGGATCCCCGAGCAGTACTTC. This encodes CASSMGSGRIPEQYF.

The chain is built from TRBV5-4 and TRBJ2-3; TRBD1 matches 8 bases. With V trimmed by 2 bases and J by 5 bases, 1 base remained unmatched. The CDR3 sequence is 13 residues long. Germline V gene data show CDR1 as SGHNT and CDR2 as YYREEE (reference sequence). CDR3 protein: CASSFDRGDTQYF. In nucleotides, the CDR3 is TGTGCCAGCAGCTTTGACAGGGGAGATACGCAGTATTTT.

This sequence joins TRBV5-1 and TRBJ1-4; D remains ambiguous. There are 14 residues in the CDR3. Germline V gene sequence: CDR1 SGHRS, CDR2 YFSETQ. Between the trimmed V and J ends, which lost 6 bases and 3 bases, there was a span of 12 bases. CDR3 region: CASTLRPANEKLFF. CDR3 nucleotides: TGCGCCAGCACCCTAAGGCCGGCTAATGAAAAACTGTTTTTT.